Below, one T cell receptor beta chain is given with its context. The data stem from a study of graft-versus-host responses after intestinal transplantation. TCRdb's table, derived via immunoSEQ multiplex PCR, lists solely in-frame clones and lacks some. The data hold under 20,000 clones, with about 89% observed a single time. Trimming took off 2 bases at V and 3 bases at J, with 5 bases between the two ends. The length of the CDR3 is 12 residues. Sequenced here: PBMCs, sampled about 240 days after intestinal transplant. This sequence joins TRBV23-1 and TRBJ2-7; D ambiguous. TRBV23-1 qualifies as an ORF whose function is uncertain. This TCR was sampled from a human patient who received an intestinal transplant, so some T cells may come from the graft donor. The CDR3 coding sequence is TGCGCCAGCAGTCAAGGCCTCTACGAGCAGTACTTC. Amino acid sequence: CASSQGLYEQYF.